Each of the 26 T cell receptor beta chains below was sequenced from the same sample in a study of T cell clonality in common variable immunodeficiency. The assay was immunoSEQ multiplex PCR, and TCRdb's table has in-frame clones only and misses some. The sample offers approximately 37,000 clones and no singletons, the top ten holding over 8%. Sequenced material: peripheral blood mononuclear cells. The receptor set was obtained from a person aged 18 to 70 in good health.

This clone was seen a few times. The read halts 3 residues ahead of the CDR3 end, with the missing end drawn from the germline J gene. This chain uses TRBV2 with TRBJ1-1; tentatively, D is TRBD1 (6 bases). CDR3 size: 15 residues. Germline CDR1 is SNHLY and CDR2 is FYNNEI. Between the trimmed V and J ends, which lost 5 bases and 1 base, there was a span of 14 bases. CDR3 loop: CASSLQGPRNTEAFF. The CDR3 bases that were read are TGTGCCAGCAGTTTACAGGGCCCCCGGAACACTGAA.

The CDR3 loop is CSATGGSLANYGYTF. Partial CDR3 DNA: TGCAGTGCTACAGGGGGTTCCCTGGCTAACTATGGC. The chain carries TRBV20-1 and TRBJ1-2, with 7 bases aligning to TRBD1. The observed sequence ends 3 residues before the CDR3 terminus, with the missing tail filled in from the germline J gene. CDR1 is DFQATT and CDR2 is SNEGSKA in the germline V gene (reference sequence). The V gene end was trimmed by 4 bases and the J gene end by 0 bases; junction bases not matched to a gene: 8. The CDR3 contains 15 residues.

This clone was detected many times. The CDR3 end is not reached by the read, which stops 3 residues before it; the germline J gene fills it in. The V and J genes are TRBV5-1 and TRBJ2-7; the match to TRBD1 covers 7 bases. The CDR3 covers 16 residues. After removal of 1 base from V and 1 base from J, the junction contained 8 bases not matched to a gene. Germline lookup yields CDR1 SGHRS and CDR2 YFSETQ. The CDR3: CASSLTGEEKSYEQYF. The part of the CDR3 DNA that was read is TGCGCCAGCAGCTTGACAGGGGAAGAAAAGTCCTACGAG.

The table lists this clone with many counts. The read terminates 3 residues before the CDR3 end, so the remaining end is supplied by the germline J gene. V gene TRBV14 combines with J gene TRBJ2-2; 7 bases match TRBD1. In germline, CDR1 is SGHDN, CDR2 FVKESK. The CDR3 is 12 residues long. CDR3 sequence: CASSPQGEKLFF. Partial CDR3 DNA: TGTGCCAGCAGCCCCCAGGGGGAAAAG. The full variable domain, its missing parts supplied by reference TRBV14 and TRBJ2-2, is EAGVTQFPSHSVIEKGQTVTLRCDPISGHDNLYWYRRVMGKEIKFLLHFVKESKQDESGMPNNRFLAERTGGTYSTLKVQPAELEDSGVYFCASSPQGEKLFFGEGSRLTVL.

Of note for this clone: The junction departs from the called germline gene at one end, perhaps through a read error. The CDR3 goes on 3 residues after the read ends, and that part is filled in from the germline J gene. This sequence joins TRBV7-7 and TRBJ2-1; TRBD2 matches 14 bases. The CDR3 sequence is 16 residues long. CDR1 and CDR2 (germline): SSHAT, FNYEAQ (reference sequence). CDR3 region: CASSPGLAGAGHEQFF. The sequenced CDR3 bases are TGTGCTAGCAGCCCGGGACTAGCGGGAGCTGGGCATGAG.

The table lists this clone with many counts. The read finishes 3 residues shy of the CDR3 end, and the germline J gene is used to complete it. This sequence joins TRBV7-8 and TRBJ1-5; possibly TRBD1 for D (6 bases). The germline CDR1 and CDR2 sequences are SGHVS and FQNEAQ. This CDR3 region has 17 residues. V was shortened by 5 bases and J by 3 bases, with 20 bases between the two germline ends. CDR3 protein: CASSPQGGTTYNQPQHF. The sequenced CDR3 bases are TGTGCCAGCAGCCCACAGGGCGGGACCACCTACAATCAGCCC.

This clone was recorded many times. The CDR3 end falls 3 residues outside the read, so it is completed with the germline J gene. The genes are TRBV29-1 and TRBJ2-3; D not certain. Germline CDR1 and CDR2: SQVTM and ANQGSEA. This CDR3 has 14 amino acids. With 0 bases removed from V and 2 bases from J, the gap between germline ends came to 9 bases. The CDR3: CSVEERLATDTQYF. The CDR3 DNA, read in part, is TGCAGCGTTGAAGAGAGGCTCGCCACAGATACG.

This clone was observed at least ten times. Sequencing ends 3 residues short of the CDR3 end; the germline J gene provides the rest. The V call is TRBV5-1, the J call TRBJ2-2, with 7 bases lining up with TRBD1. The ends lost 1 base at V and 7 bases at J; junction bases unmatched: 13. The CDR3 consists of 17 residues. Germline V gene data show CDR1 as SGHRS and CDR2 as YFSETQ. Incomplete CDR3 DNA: TGCGCCAGCAGCTTGACAGGGGACGGATCCTTGGGCGGGGAG. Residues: CASSLTGDGSLGGE. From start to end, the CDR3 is CASSLTGDGSLGGELFF.

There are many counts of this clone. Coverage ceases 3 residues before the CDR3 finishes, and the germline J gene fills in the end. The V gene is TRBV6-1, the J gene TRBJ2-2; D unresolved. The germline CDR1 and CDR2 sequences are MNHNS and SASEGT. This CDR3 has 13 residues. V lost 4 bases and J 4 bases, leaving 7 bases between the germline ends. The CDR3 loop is CASSGRFTGELFF. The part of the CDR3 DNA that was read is TGTGCCAGCAGTGGTAGATTCACCGGGGAG.

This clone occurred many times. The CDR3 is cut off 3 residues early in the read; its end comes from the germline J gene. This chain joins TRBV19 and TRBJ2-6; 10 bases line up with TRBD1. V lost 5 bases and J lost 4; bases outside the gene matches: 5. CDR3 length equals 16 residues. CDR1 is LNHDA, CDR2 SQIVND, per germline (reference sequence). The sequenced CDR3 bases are TGTGCCAGTAGTCGACAGGGGGCAGGAGGGGCCAACGTC. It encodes CASSRQGAGGANV. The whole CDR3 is CASSRQGAGGANVLTF.

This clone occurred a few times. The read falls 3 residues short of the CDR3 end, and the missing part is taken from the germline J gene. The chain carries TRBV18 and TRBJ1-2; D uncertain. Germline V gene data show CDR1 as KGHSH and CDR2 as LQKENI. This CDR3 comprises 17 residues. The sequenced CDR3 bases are TGTGCCAGCTCACCACCTGGAAGCGGGAGTCGGTACAATGAC. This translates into CASSPPGSGSRYND. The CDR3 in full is CASSPPGSGSRYNDYTF.

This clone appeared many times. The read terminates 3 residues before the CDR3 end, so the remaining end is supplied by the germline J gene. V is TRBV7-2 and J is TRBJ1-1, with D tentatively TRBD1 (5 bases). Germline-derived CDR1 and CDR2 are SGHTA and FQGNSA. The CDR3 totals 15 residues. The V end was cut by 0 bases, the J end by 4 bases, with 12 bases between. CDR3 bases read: TGTGCCAGCAGCTTAGCCAGGGCCTCAGTCACTGAA. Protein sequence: CASSLARASVTE. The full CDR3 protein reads CASSLARASVTEAFF.

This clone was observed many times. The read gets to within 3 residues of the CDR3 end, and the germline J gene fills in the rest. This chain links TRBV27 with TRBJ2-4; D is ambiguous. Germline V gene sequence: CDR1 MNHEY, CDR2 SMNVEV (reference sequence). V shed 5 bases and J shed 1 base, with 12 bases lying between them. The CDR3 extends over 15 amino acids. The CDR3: CASSTFRSAKNIQYF. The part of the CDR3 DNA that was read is TGTGCCAGCAGTACCTTTAGAAGTGCCAAAAACATT.

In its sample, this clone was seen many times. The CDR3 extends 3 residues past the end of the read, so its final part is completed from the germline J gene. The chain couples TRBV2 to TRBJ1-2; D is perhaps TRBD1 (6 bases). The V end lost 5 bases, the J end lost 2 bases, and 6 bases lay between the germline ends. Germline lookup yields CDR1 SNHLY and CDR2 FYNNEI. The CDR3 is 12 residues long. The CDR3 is CASSTGNYGYTF. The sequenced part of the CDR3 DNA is TGTGCCAGCAGTACAGGGAACTATGGC.

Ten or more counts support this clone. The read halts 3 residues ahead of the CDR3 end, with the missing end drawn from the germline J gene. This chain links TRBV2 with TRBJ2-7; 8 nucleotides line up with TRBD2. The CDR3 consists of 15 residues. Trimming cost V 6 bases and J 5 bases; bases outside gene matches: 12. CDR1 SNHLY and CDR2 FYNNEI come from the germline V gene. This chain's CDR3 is CASRSSGLVKDEQYF. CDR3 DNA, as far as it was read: TGTGCCAGCAGATCCTCGGGACTAGTTAAGGACGAG.

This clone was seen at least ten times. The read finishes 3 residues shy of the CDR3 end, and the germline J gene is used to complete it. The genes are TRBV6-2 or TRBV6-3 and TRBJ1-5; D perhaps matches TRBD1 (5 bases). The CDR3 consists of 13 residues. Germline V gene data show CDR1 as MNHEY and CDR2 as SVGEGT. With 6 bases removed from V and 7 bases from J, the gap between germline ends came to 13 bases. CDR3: CASRGVGGQPQHF. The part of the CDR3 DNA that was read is TGTGCCAGCAGGGGGGTGGGGGGACAGCCC.

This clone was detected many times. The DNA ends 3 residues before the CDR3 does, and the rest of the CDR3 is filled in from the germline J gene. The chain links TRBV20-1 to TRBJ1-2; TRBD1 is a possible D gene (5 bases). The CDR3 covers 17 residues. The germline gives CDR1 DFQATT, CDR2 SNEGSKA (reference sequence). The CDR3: CSAPRAGTSGLTYDYTF. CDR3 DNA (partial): TGCAGTGCTCCGAGGGCGGGGACTAGCGGGCTTACCTACGAC.

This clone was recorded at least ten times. The sequenced CDR3 bases are TGTGCCAGCAGTGACACAGGCGGTTACTCCTACGAG. It is translated as CASSDTGGYSYE. From start to end, the CDR3 is CASSDTGGYSYEQYF. This sequence joins TRBV6-1 and TRBJ2-7, with D perhaps TRBD1 (5 bases). Read coverage stops 3 residues before the CDR3 terminus; the germline J gene supplies the remainder. Germline loops: CDR1 MNHNS, CDR2 SASEGT. The V end lost 3 bases, the J end lost 0 bases, and 12 bases lay between the germline ends. The CDR3 loop spans 15 amino acids.

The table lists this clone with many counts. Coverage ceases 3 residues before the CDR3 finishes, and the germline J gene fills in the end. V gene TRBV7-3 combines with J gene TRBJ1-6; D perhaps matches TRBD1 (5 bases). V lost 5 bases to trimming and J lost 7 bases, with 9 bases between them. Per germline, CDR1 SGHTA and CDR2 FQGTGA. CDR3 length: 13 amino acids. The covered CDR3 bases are TGTGCCAGCAGCCTCGGGGGGAATTCACCC. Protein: CASSLGGNSP. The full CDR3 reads CASSLGGNSPLHF.

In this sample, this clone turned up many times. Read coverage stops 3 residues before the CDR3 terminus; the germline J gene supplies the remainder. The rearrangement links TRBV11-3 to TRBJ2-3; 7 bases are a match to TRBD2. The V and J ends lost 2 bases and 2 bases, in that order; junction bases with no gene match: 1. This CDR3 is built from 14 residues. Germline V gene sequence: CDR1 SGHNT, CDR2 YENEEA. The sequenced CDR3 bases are TGTGCCAGCAGCTTACTAGCGGCCACAGATACG. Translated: CASSLLAATDT. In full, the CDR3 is CASSLLAATDTQYF.

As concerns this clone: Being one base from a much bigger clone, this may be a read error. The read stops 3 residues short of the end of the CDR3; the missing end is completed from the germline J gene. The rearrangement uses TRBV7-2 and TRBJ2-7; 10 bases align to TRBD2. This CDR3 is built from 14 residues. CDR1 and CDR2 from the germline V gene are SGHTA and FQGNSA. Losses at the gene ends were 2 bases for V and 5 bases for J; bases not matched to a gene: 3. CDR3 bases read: TGTGCCAGCAGCTTAACTAGCGGGACGCACGAG. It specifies CASSLTSGTHE. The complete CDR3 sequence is CASSLTSGTHEQYF.

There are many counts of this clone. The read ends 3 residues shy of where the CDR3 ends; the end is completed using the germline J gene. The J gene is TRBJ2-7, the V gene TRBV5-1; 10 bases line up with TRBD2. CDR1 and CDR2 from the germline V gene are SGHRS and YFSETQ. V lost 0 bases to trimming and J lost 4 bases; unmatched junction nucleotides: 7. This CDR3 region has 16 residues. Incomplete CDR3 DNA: TGCGCCAGCAGCTTGGGGAACGGACTAGCGGCATACGAG. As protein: CASSLGNGLAAYE. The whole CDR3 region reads CASSLGNGLAAYEQYF.

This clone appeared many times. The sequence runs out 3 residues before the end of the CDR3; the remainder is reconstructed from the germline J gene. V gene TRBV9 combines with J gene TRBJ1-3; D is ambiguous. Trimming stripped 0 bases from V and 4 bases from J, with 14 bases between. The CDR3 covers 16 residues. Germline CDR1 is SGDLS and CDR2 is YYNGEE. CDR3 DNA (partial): TGTGCCAGCAGCGTAGCTCCTGGGCAGAGCGGAAACACC. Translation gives CASSVAPGQSGNT. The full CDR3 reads CASSVAPGQSGNTIYF.

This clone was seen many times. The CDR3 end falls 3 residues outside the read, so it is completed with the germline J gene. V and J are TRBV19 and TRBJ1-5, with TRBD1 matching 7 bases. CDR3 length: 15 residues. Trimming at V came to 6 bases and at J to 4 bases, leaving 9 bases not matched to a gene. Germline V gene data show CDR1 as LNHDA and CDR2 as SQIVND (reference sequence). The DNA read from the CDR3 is TGTGCCAGTAGCTCGGGGAGGGGGCTGAATCAGCCC. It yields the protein CASSSGRGLNQP. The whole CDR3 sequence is CASSSGRGLNQPQHF. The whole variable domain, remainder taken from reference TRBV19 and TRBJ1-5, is DGGITQSPKYLFRKEGQNVTLSCEQNLNHDAMYWYRQDPGQGLRLIYYSQIVNDFQKGDIAEGYSVSREKKESFPLTVTSAQKNPTAFYLCASSSGRGLNQPQHFGDGTRLSIL.

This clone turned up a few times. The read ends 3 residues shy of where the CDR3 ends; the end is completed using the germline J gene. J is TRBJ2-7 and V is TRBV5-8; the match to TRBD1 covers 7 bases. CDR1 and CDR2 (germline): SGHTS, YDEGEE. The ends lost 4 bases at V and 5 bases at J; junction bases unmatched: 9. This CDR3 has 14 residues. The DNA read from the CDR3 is TGTGCCAGCAGCCCGACAGGGAGCCGCCACGAG. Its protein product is CASSPTGSRHE. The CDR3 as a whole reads CASSPTGSRHEQYF.

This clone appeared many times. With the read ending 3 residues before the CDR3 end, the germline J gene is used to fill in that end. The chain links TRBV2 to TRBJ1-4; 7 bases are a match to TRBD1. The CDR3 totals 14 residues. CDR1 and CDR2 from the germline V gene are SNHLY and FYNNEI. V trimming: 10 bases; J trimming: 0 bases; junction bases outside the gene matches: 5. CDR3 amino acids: CATSGGATNEKLFF. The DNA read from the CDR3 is TGTGCCACCTCAGGGGGTGCAACTAATGAAAAA.